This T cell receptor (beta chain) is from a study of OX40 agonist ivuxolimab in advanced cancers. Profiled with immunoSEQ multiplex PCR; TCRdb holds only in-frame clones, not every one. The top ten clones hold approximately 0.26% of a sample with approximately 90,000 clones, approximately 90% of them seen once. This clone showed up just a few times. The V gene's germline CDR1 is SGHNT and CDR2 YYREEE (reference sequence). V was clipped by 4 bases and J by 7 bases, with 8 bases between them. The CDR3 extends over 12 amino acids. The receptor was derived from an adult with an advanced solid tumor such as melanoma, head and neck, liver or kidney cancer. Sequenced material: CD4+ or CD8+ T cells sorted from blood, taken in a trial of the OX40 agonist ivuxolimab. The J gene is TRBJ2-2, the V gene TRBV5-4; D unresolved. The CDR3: CASSPWVGELFF. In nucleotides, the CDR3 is TGTGCCAGCAGCCCTTGGGTCGGGGAGCTGTTTTTT.